The T cell receptor (beta chain) described here comes from a study of T cell repertoires in cytomegalovirus infection. Concerning this clonotype: Antigen: not known.

Germline assignment: CDR1 LGHNA and CDR2 YSLEER. V was pared by 1 base and J by 4 bases, with 16 bases between. The CDR3 spans 16 residues. TCRdb recomputed calls from the reads with MiXCR, one row per CDR3 protein. The top ten clones hold approximately 12% of a sample with 300,000 or so distinct CDR3 sequences, roughly 25% of them seen once. The rearrangement links TRBV4-3 to TRBJ2-5; D is ambiguous. Material: cultured PBMCs, obtained from culture after CMV antigen stimulation. The sequence was collected from a human donor in good health (CMV status not recorded). Some clones in this sample may be carry-over from other donors' samples. Here the CDR3 reads CASSQGAQRQGETQYF. The CDR3 nucleotides are TGCGCCAGCAGCCAAGGAGCTCAGAGGCAAGGAGAGACCCAGTACTTC.